This entry features one T cell receptor (beta chain) sequence. This entry comes from a study of blood T cell repertoires in COVID-19. The overall study: The analysed material was cDNA or gDNA that came from T cells, B-cell-depleted T cells, or PBMCs.

Looked up from germline, CDR1 is LGHDT and CDR2 is YNNKEL (reference sequence). The CDR3 totals 11 residues. V gave up 7 bases and J gave up 4 bases, with 7 bases separating them. Using immunoSEQ multiplex PCR, the repertoire was profiled, and TCRdb retains in-frame clones only, with some absent. The sample shows more than 95,000 clones, 85% to 90% of them seen only once. Material: peripheral blood. This TCR was recovered from a man between 45 and 60 years old with acute or convalescent COVID-19. The chain couples TRBV3-1 (or the pseudogene TRBV3-2) to TRBJ1-1; D gene ambiguous. The CDR3 reads CASNSGTEAFF. The DNA for the CDR3 is TGTGCCAGCAATTCGGGCACTGAAGCTTTCTTT.